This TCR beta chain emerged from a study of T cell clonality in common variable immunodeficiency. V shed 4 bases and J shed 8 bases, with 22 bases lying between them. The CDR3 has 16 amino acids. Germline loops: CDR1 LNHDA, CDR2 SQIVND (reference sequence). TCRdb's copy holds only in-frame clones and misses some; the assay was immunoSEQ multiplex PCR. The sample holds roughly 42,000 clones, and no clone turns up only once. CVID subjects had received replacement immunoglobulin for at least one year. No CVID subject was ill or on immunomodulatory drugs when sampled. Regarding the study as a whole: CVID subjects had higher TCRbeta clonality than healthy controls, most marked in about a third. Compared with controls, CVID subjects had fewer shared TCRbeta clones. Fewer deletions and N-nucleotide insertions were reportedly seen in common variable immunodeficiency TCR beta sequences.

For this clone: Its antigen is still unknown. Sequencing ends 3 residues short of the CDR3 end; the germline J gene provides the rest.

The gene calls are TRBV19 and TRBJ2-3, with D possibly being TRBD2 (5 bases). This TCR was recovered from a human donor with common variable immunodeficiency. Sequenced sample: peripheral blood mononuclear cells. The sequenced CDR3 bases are TGTGCCAGTAGTAGTGGGGATGCGGGTAACGGTGGTACG. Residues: CASSSGDAGNGGT. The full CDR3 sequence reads CASSSGDAGNGGTQYF.